The 24 T cell receptor beta chains listed next were all sequenced from one sample in a study of blood T cell repertoires in COVID-19. Libraries were prepared by immunoSEQ multiplex PCR; TCRdb keeps only in-frame clonotypes and omits some of them. The data hold roughly 290,000 clones, with almost 90% observed a single time. The sample was PBMCs or T cells enriched from blood (not recorded which). The receptors come from a woman between 18 and 29 years old with acute COVID-19.

The chain recombines TRBV19 with TRBJ1-2; D not certain. Germline-derived CDR1 and CDR2 are LNHDA and SQIVND (reference sequence). Trimming took off 1 base at V and 4 bases at J, with 10 bases between the two ends. There are 14 residues in the CDR3. The CDR3 DNA follows: TGTGCCAGTAGTATAGGGGAGGGAATCTATGGCTACACCTTC. As protein: CASSIGEGIYGYTF.

This clone was seen a handful of times. The rearrangement joins TRBV4-1 to TRBJ1-4; 7 bases are shared with TRBD1. V gave up 1 base and J gave up 4 bases; unmatched junction bases: 0. Germline V gene data show CDR1 as MGHRA and CDR2 as YSYEKL. This CDR3 is built from 14 residues. CDR3 protein: CASSQGDSNEKLFF. The CDR3 region has the DNA TGCGCCAGCAGCCAAGGGGACAGTAATGAAAAACTGTTTTTT.

This chain uses TRBV19 with TRBJ1-3; D is perhaps TRBD1 (5 bases). V gave up 6 bases and J gave up 2 bases, with 14 bases separating them. The CDR3 contains 15 residues. Germline V lookup: CDR1 LNHDA, CDR2 SQIVND (reference sequence). Written as DNA, the CDR3 is TGTGCCAGTAGCTTCGGGGGTCTGACTGGAAACACCATATATTTT. It codes for CASSFGGLTGNTIYF.

Comments on this clone: Within the sample, other DNA sequences also encode this same CDR3. The chain uses TRBV3-1 (or the pseudogene TRBV3-2) and TRBJ1-1; 7 nucleotides match TRBD1. V dropped 2 bases and J dropped 3; count of bases not matched to a gene: 3. Per germline, CDR1 LGHDT and CDR2 YNNKEL (reference sequence). CDR3 length: 14 amino acids. The CDR3 protein is CASSQSDRDTEAFF. CDR3 nucleotides: TGTGCCAGCAGCCAAAGTGACAGGGACACTGAAGCTTTCTTT.

A single count supports this clone. The V gene is TRBV5-1, the J gene TRBJ2-7, with 7 bases aligning to TRBD1. V was clipped by 0 bases and J by 7 bases; unmatched bases: 7. Germline CDR1 SGHRS, CDR2 YFSETQ. The CDR3 consists of 14 residues. In DNA, the CDR3 is TGCGCCAGCAGCTTGGGGGGACAGACTGGGGAGCAGTACTTC. Amino acids: CASSLGGQTGEQYF.

This clone occurred once. The chain recombines TRBV24-1 with TRBJ1-6, with 7 bases fitting TRBD1. The V gene end was trimmed by 9 bases and the J gene end by 8 bases; junction bases not matched to a gene: 12. Germline V CDR1 and CDR2: KGHDR, SFDVKD. The CDR3 runs 15 residues. CDR3 in amino acids: CATLLRQGADSPLHF. CDR3 coding DNA: TGTGCCACCCTTCTTCGACAGGGTGCAGATTCACCCCTCCACTTT.

This sequence joins TRBV28 and TRBJ2-6; 9 nucleotides match TRBD2. Trimming cost V 3 bases and J 0 bases; bases outside gene matches: 9. Germline CDR1 reads MDHEN; CDR2 reads SYDVKM. The CDR3 runs 19 residues. The CDR3 protein is CASSLGLLAGFSGANVLTF. The CDR3 DNA sequence: TGTGCCAGCAGTTTGGGCCTTCTAGCGGGGTTCTCTGGGGCCAACGTCCTGACTTTC.

This clone has just a few counts. The chain combines TRBV19 with TRBJ2-5, with 9 bases matching TRBD1. Germline assignment: CDR1 LNHDA and CDR2 SQIVND (reference sequence). The CDR3 contains 16 residues. V gave up 6 bases and J gave up 5 bases; unmatched junction bases: 13. The CDR3 is CASSTGTGRIRETQYF. The CDR3 DNA follows: TGTGCCAGTAGCACTGGGACAGGGAGGATAAGGGAGACCCAGTACTTC.

V usage is TRBV7-9 and J usage is TRBJ1-1; 8 bases are a match to TRBD1. The V and J ends lost 5 bases and 4 bases, in that order; junction bases with no gene match: 9. The CDR3 covers 15 residues. The germline V gene has CDR1 SEHNR and CDR2 FQNEAQ (reference sequence). The CDR3 is CASSLTGGGSTEAFF. CDR3 nucleotides: TGTGCCAGCAGCCTTACAGGGGGAGGGAGCACTGAAGCTTTCTTT.

The rearrangement uses TRBV5-1 and TRBJ2-7; no reliable D call. V was shortened by 4 bases and J by 2 bases, with 19 bases between the two germline ends. From germline, CDR1 is SGHRS and CDR2 YFSETQ. The CDR3 contains 16 residues. In nucleotides, the CDR3 is TGCGCCAGCAGCCCTGGAGCCTGGTTCGAAGCCTACGAGCAGTACTTC. It specifies CASSPGAWFEAYEQYF.

The J gene is TRBJ1-1, the V gene TRBV2; D is unclear. The length of the CDR3 is 12 residues. Between the trimmed V and J ends, which lost 10 bases and 0 bases, there was a span of 9 bases. Germline values: CDR1 SNHLY, CDR2 FYNNEI. As DNA, the CDR3 is TGTGCCACCAGCCTAATGAACACTGAAGCTTTCTTT. Its protein product is CATSLMNTEAFF.

The gene calls are TRBV4-3 and TRBJ2-1; D perhaps matches TRBD2 (5 bases). This CDR3 spans 14 amino acids. V was trimmed by 0 bases and J by 8 bases, leaving 11 bases between them. Per germline, CDR1 LGHNA and CDR2 YSLEER. DNA for the CDR3: TGCGCCAGCAGCCAAGAAACTAGTTTGCATGAGCAGTTCTTC. Translating it yields CASSQETSLHEQFF.

The CDR3 loop is CASSQSPVGEETQYF. CDR3 coding DNA: TGCGCCAGCAGCCAATCCCCGGTAGGGGAAGAGACCCAGTACTTC. The rearrangement joins TRBV4-1 to TRBJ2-5; tentatively, D is TRBD1 (5 bases). Germline CDR1 is MGHRA and CDR2 is YSYEKL. This CDR3 contains 15 residues. V lost 2 bases and J 3 bases, leaving 13 bases between the germline ends.

The chain joins TRBV6-5 to TRBJ2-5; 12 bases line up with TRBD1. V trimming: 6 bases; J trimming: 5 bases; junction bases outside the gene matches: 4. Germline CDR1 is MNHEY and CDR2 is SVGAGI. The CDR3 loop spans 14 amino acids. CDR3 nucleotide sequence: TGTGCCAGCAGCGGGACAGGGGGCTGGGAGACCCAGTACTTC. Its protein product is CASSGTGGWETQYF.

The rearrangement uses TRBV11-2 and TRBJ2-3; the match to TRBD2 covers 9 bases. Germline V gives CDR1 SGHAT, CDR2 FQNNGV. V shed 4 bases, J shed 2 bases, and the junction held 16 bases outside the gene matches. The CDR3 consists of 19 residues. The CDR3 sequence is CASSWRGREGLMFTDTQYF. The CDR3 coding sequence is TGTGCCAGCAGCTGGCGCGGGCGGGAGGGTTTGATGTTCACAGATACGCAGTATTTT. Drawing the rest from reference TRBV11-2 and TRBJ2-3, the complete variable domain is EAGVAQSPRYKIIEKRQSVAFWCNPISGHATLYWYQQILGQGPKLLIQFQNNGVVDDSQLPKDRFSAERLKGVDSTLKIQPAKLEDSAVYLCASSWRGREGLMFTDTQYFGPGTRLTVL.

The chain couples TRBV5-1 to TRBJ2-1; possibly TRBD2 for D (5 bases). CDR1 and CDR2 (germline): SGHRS, YFSETQ. Trimming removed 6 bases at V and 7 bases at J, with 20 bases between. The CDR3 runs 15 residues. The chain's CDR3 is CASTLLVAPGNEQFF. The CDR3 DNA follows: TGCGCCAGCACCCTCCTCGTGGCCCCGGGGAATGAGCAGTTCTTC.

The chain joins TRBV10-2 to TRBJ2-3, with 11 nucleotides matching TRBD2. The CDR3 has 14 residues. CDR1 WSHSY and CDR2 SAAADI come from the germline V gene. Trimming at V came to 8 bases and at J to 10 bases, leaving 11 bases not matched to a gene. The CDR3 reads CASRTSGPGGAQYF. The DNA for the CDR3 is TGCGCCAGCCGGACTAGCGGGCCCGGAGGGGCGCAGTATTTT.

The chain joins TRBV7-6 to TRBJ1-4, with a tentative D call TRBD1 (6 bases). Looked up from germline, CDR1 is SGHVS and CDR2 is FNYEAQ. This CDR3 is built from 15 residues. V was cut by 3 bases and J by 3 bases, with 11 bases left in between. The DNA for the CDR3 is TGTGCCAGCAGCTTGAACAGGGCACCTAATGAAAAACTGTTTTTT. It encodes CASSLNRAPNEKLFF.

As concerns this clone: Other DNA sequences within the sample encode an identical CDR3. This chain uses TRBV27 with TRBJ2-7; maybe TRBD2 (6 bases). The germline V and J ends were trimmed by 6 bases and 4 bases, with 7 bases remaining between them. This CDR3 region has 11 residues. CDR1 is MNHEY and CDR2 is SMNVEV in the germline V gene (reference sequence). The chain's CDR3 is CASSRGYEQYF. Here the CDR3 DNA reads TGTGCCAGCAGCCGGGGGTACGAGCAGTACTTC.

V and J are TRBV5-5 and TRBJ1-5, with TRBD1 matching 12 bases. V was pared by 4 bases and J by 11 bases, with 13 bases of the junction left unmatched. The CDR3 sequence is 16 residues long. Germline-derived CDR1 and CDR2 are SGHKS and YYEKEE (reference sequence). This CDR3 reads CASSRDRGRDSGAQHF. The CDR3 region has the DNA TGTGCCAGCAGCAGGGACAGGGGGCGAGATAGTGGGGCCCAGCATTTT.

V and J are TRBV27 and TRBJ2-2; maybe TRBD1 (6 bases). The CDR3 totals 16 residues. V dropped 6 bases and J dropped 1 base, with 15 bases sitting between them. Germline V gene sequence: CDR1 MNHEY, CDR2 SMNVEV (reference sequence). In DNA form, the CDR3 reads TGTGCCAGCAGGGCACAGGGACGGATGAACACCGGGGAGCTGTTTTTT. This translates into CASRAQGRMNTGELFF.

CDR3 sequence reads: CASTPGLAVYNEQFF. The CDR3 DNA sequence: TGCGCCAGCACCCCGGGACTAGCGGTCTACAATGAGCAGTTCTTC. This chain uses TRBV5-1 with TRBJ2-1; 11 bases line up with TRBD2. Germline CDR1 and CDR2: SGHRS and YFSETQ. This CDR3 region has 15 residues. J lost 3 bases, V lost 6 bases, and 5 bases had no gene match.

This clone was seen a single time. This chain links TRBV5-4 with TRBJ2-3; TRBD2 matches at 9 bases. Germline-derived CDR1 and CDR2 are SGHNT and YYREEE (reference sequence). The CDR3 has 15 amino acids. V trimming: 6 bases; J trimming: 6 bases; junction bases outside the gene matches: 11. The CDR3 nucleotides read TGTGCCAGCAATTCTAAAGCGGGAGGCCACGATACGCAGTATTTT. It is translated as CASNSKAGGHDTQYF. The full variable domain, in which reference TRBV5-4 and TRBJ2-3 provide the parts outside the CDR3, is ETGVTQSPTHLIKTRGQQVTLRCSSQSGHNTVSWYQQALGQGPQFIFQYYREEENGRGNFPPRFSGLQFPNYSSELNVNALELDDSALYLCASNSKAGGHDTQYFGPGTRLTVL.

V usage is TRBV19 and J usage is TRBJ2-7; the match to TRBD1 covers 8 bases. Unmatched junction bases numbered 10, after V lost 7 bases and J lost 5 bases. In germline, CDR1 is LNHDA, CDR2 SQIVND (reference sequence). There are 14 residues in the CDR3. The CDR3, as DNA: TGTGCCAGTACCCCGGGACAGGCGGTAAACGAGCAGTACTTC. Protein product: CASTPGQAVNEQYF.